The 2 T cell receptor beta chains given below trace back to one sample, sequenced in a study of long-term antiretroviral therapy in people with HIV. They ran version v3.0 of the immunoSEQ assay at survey level. Data came from immunoSEQ multiplex PCR; TCRdb stores just in-frame clones and leaves some out. Of tens of thousands of clones listed, under 80% were seen once; the top ten hold 10% to 12%. Source: unsorted PBMCs, taken 1.1 years before starting antiretroviral therapy. Receptors originate from a middle-aged woman with HIV.

The V gene is TRBV5-1, the J gene TRBJ2-5; 8 nucleotides match TRBD2. Trimming removed 3 bases from V and 4 bases from J; junction bases left unmatched: 14. The germline V gene has CDR1 SGHRS and CDR2 YFSETQ. The CDR3 sequence is 17 residues long. CDR3 DNA sequence: TGCGCCAGCAGCTCACGGACTAGCCGAATCCTGGGAGAGACCCAGTACTTC. Translation gives CASSSRTSRILGETQYF.

The rearrangement links TRBV11-2 to TRBJ2-2; 7 bases fit TRBD1. Germline-derived CDR1 and CDR2 are SGHAT and FQNNGV. The CDR3 contains 16 residues. V was pared by 5 bases and J by 0 bases, with 6 bases of the junction left unmatched. The CDR3 sequence: CASSRVGTANTGELFF. DNA for the CDR3: TGTGCCAGCAGCCGAGTCGGGACAGCGAACACCGGGGAGCTGTTTTTT.